The 2 T cell receptor beta chains presented below share a single source sample, sequenced in a study of cytomegalovirus exposure and HLA in healthy donors (dated by TCRdb to about 2017). The method was the immunoSEQ multiplex PCR assay. For the multiplex PCR, a mixture combining 60 forward primers for TCR Vbeta segments and 13 reverse primers for TCR Jbeta segments was used. The table was pulled from immuneACCESS by TCRdb, which kept in-frame rearrangements only. Such tables lose some clones; where checked, under half of the loss comes from unresolved V genes, and the rest has no known cause. This sample has 150,000 or so clones in its table, and 80% of those were observed once. 9% to 10% of the sample comes from the top ten. The specimen sequenced was PBMCs. The receptors originated from a man younger than 30 in good health and CMV-seropositive.

V usage is TRBV6-1 and J usage is TRBJ2-1; weak D call: TRBD2 (5 bases). Trimming took off 1 base at V and 7 bases at J, with 5 bases between the two ends. This CDR3 spans 12 amino acids. The germline gives CDR1 MNHNS, CDR2 SASEGT. For the CDR3, the DNA is TGTGCCAGCAGTGAAGGGAGGAATGAGCAGTTCTTC. This gives the protein CASSEGRNEQFF.

Only a few counts were recorded for this clone. This chain links TRBV4-1 with TRBJ1-1; a weak D match, TRBD1 (5 bases). Per the germline V gene, CDR1 is MGHRA and CDR2 is YSYEKL. CDR3 length: 15 residues. V dropped 4 bases and J dropped 4 bases, with 16 bases sitting between them. CDR3 in amino acids: CASSPGAGVSTEAFF. In DNA, the CDR3 is TGCGCCAGCAGCCCCGGGGCGGGAGTAAGCACTGAAGCTTTCTTT.